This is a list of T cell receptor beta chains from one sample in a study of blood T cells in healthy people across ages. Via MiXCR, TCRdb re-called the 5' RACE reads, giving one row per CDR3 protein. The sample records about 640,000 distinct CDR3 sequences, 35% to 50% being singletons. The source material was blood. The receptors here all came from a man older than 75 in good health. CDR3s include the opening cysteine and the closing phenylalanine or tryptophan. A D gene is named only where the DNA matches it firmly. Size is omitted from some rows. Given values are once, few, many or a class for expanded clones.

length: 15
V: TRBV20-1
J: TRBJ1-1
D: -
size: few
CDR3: CSASGSQGTNTEAFF
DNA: TGCAGTGCTAGCGGTTCCCAGGGGACGAACACTGAAGCTTTCTTT

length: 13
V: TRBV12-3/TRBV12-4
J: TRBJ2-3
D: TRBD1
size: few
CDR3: CASSLGQPDTQYF
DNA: TGTGCCAGCAGTCTGGGACAGCCAGATACGCAGTATTTT

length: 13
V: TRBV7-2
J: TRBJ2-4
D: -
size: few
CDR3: CASNAGTKNIQYF
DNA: TGTGCCAGCAACGCGGGAACGAAAAACATTCAGTACTTC

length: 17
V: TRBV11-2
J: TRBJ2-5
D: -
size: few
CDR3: CASSPGGSRGRSETQYF
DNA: TGTGCCAGCAGTCCCGGGGGGTCCAGGGGGCGAAGCGAGACCCAGTACTTC

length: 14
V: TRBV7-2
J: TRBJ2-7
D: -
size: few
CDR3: CASSPWAGPYEQYF
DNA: TGTGCCAGCAGCCCGTGGGCGGGGCCCTACGAGCAGTACTTC

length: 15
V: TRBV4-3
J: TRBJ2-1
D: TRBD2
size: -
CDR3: CASSQKSGGAREQFF
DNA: TGCGCCAGCAGCCAAAAGAGCGGGGGGGCGCGTGAGCAGTTCTTC

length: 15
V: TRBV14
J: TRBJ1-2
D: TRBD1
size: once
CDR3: CASSRGQGYGCGYTF
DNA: TGTGCCAGCAGCCGCGGACAGGGGTACGGCTGTGGCTACACCTTC

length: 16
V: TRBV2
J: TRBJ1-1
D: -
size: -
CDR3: CASRYAGTQPNTEAFF
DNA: TGTGCCAGCAGGTACGCCGGGACACAGCCCAACACTGAAGCTTTCTTT

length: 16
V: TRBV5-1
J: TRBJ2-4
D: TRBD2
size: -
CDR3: CASSSGSGRAGNIQYF
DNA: TGCGCCAGCAGCTCGGGGAGCGGGAGGGCCGGGAACATTCAGTACTTC

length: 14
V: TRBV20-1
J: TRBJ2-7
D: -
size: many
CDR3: CSASPRGGGYEQYF
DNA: TGCAGTGCTAGCCCTAGGGGGGGGGGCTACGAGCAGTACTTC

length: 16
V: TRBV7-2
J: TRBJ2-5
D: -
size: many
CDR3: CASSLDGAGDGETQYF
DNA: TGTGCCAGCAGCTTAGACGGGGCAGGGGACGGGGAGACCCAGTACTTC

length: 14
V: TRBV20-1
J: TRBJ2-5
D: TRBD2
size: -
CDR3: CSARDRGEAGIQYF
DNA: TGCAGTGCTAGAGATCGAGGGGAAGCGGGGATCCAGTACTTC

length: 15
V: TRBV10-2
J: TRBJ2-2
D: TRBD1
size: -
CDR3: CASSDRGPDTGELFF
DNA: TGCGCCAGCAGTGACAGGGGGCCGGACACCGGGGAGCTGTTTTTT

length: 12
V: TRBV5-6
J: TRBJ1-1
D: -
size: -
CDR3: CASSLRGNEAFF
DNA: TGTGCCAGCAGTTTAAGAGGGAATGAAGCTTTCTTT

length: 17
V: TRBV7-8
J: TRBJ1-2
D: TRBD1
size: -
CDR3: CASSLARGQGSNYGYTF
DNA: TGTGCCAGCAGCTTAGCGCGAGGACAGGGTAGTAACTATGGCTACACCTTT

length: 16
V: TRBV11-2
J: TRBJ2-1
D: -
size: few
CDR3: CASSLEAQGGFNEQFF
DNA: TGTGCCAGCAGCTTAGAGGCGCAGGGAGGTTTCAATGAGCAGTTCTTC

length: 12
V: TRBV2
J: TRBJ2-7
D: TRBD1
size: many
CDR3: CASSGQGYEQYF
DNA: TGTGCCAGCAGTGGACAGGGCTACGAGCAGTACTTC

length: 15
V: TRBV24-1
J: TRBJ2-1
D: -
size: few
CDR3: CATSDSRGPNNEQFF
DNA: TGTGCCACCAGTGATTCCCGAGGACCCAACAATGAGCAGTTCTTC

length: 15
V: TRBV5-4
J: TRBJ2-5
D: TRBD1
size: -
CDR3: CASSVQQGNQETQYF
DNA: TGTGCCAGCAGCGTTCAACAGGGGAACCAAGAGACCCAGTACTTC

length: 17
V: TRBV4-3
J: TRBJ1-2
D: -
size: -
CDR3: CASSQDLGGGKDYGYTF
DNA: TGCGCCAGCAGCCAAGACCTGGGGGGCGGAAAAGACTATGGCTACACCTTC

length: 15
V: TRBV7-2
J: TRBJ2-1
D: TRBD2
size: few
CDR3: CASSSGTSGRAEQFF
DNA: TGTGCCAGCAGCTCCGGGACTAGCGGGAGGGCCGAGCAGTTCTTC

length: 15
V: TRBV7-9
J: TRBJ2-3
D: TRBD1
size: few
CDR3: CASSIGQDIPDTQYF
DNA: TGTGCCAGCAGCATAGGACAGGACATCCCAGATACGCAGTATTTT

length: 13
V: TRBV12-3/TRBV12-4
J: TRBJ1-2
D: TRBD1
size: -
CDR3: CASSLMDRAGYTF
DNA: TGTGCCAGCAGTTTAATGGACAGGGCGGGCTACACCTTC

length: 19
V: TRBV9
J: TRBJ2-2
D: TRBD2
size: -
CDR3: CASSRGVVVAGDRTGELFF
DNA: TGTGCCAGCAGCCGAGGGGTTGTTGTAGCGGGAGATCGGACCGGGGAGCTGTTTTTT

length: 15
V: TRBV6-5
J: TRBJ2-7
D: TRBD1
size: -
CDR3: CASSYRGGEKYEQYF
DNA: TGTGCCAGCAGTTACCGAGGGGGCGAAAAGTACGAGCAGTACTTC

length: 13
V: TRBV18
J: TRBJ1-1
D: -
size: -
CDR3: CASSPGAGDEAFF
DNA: TGTGCCAGCTCACCAGGGGCAGGGGATGAAGCTTTCTTT

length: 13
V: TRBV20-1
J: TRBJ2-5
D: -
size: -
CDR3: CGASQDDPETQYF
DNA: TGCGGTGCTAGCCAAGACGACCCAGAGACCCAGTACTTC

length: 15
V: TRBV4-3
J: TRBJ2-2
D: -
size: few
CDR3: CASSQVGVNTGELFF
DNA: TGCGCCAGCAGCCAAGTTGGTGTGAACACCGGGGAGCTGTTTTTT

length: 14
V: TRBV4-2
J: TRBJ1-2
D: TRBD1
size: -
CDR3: CASSHHGTEDGYTF
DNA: TGTGCCAGCAGCCACCACGGGACAGAAGATGGCTACACCTTC

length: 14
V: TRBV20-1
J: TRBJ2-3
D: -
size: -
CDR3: CSARWATAPDTQYF
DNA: TGCAGTGCTAGGTGGGCTACCGCGCCAGATACGCAGTATTTT

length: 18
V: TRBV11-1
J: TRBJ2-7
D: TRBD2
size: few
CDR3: CASSLAGTSGRRSYEQYF
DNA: TGTGCCAGCAGCTTAGCCGGGACTAGCGGGAGAAGGTCCTACGAGCAGTACTTC

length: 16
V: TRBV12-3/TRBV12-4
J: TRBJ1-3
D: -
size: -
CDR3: CASRVTGQISGNTIYF
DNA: TGTGCCAGCAGAGTAACAGGCCAGATCTCTGGAAACACCATATATTTT

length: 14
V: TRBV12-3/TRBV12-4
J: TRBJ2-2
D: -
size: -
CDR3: CASLMGAGTGELFF
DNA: TGTGCCAGCCTCATGGGGGCCGGCACCGGGGAGCTGTTTTTT

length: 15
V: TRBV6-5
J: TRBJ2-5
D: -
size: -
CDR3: CASSRDRAPVETQYF
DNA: TGTGCCAGCAGTCGGGACCGAGCCCCGGTGGAGACCCAGTACTTC

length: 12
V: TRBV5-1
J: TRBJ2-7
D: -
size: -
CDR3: CASRRDTNEQYF
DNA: TGCGCCAGCCGCCGGGACACGAACGAGCAGTACTTC

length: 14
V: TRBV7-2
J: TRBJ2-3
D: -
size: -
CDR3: CASSSGPNTDTQYF
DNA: TGTGCCAGCAGCTCGGGCCCAAACACAGATACGCAGTATTTT

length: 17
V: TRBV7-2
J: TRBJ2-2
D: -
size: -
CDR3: CASSRSPGGLNTGELFF
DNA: TGTGCCAGCAGCCGATCTCCCGGGGGCCTGAACACCGGGGAGCTGTTTTTT

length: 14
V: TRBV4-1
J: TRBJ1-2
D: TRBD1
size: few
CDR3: CASSKGQGLGGYTF
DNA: TGCGCCAGCAGCAAAGGACAGGGTTTGGGTGGCTACACCTTC

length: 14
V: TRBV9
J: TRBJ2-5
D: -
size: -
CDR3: CASSVDGASGEQYF
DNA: TGTGCCAGCAGCGTAGACGGGGCATCCGGTGAGCAGTACTTC

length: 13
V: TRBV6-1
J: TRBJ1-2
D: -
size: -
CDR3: CASSEAGSYGYTF
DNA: TGTGCCAGCAGTGAAGCTGGCAGCTATGGCTACACCTTC

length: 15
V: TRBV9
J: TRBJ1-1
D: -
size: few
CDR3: CASSVGGTMDTEAFF
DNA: TGTGCCAGCAGCGTAGGGGGGACGATGGACACTGAAGCTTTCTTT

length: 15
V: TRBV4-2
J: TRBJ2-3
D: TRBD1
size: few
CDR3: CASSQLDRSTDTQYF
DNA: TGTGCCAGCAGCCAACTGGACAGGAGCACAGATACGCAGTATTTT

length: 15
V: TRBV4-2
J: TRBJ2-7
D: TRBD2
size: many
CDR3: CASSRGLAGGYEQYF
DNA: TGTGCCAGCAGCCGAGGACTAGCGGGAGGCTACGAGCAGTACTTC

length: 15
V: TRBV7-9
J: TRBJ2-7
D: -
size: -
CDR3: CASSLDGTPGYEQYF
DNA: TGTGCCAGCAGCTTAGACGGCACCCCGGGGTACGAGCAGTACTTC

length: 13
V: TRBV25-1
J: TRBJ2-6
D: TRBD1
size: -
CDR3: CASRQGAGDVLTF
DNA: TGTGCCAGCAGACAGGGGGCAGGGGACGTCCTGACTTTC

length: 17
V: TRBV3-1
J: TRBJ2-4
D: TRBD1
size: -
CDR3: CASSPRPTGVKKNIQYF
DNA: TGTGCCAGCAGCCCACGGCCGACAGGGGTTAAGAAAAACATTCAGTACTTC

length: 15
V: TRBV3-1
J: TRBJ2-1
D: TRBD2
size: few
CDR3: CASSLGTSGSSEQFF
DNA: TGTGCCAGCAGCCTGGGGACTAGCGGGAGTTCTGAGCAGTTCTTC

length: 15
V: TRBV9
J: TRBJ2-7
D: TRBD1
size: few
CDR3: CASSLQGQIYNEQYF
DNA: TGTGCCAGCAGTCTACAGGGACAGATATACAATGAGCAGTACTTC

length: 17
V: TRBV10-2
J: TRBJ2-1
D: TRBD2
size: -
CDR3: CASTGTSGGLVKETQFF
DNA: TGCGCCAGCACCGGGACTAGCGGGGGGCTGGTTAAAGAGACCCAGTTCTTC

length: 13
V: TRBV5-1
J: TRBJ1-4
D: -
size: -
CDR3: CASSSFDAEKLFF
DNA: TGCGCCAGCAGCTCGTTCGACGCTGAAAAACTGTTTTTT

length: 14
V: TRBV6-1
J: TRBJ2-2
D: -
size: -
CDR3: CACAREYSTGELFF
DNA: TGTGCCTGCGCACGGGAGTATAGTACCGGGGAGCTGTTTTTT

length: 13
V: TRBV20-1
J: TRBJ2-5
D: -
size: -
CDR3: CSARYGSSETQYF
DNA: TGCAGTGCTAGGTATGGGTCATCTGAGACCCAGTACTTC

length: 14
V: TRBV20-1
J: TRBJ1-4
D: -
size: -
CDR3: CSARDTGSTGKLFF
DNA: TGCAGTGCTAGAGATACTGGGTCTACGGGAAAACTGTTTTTT

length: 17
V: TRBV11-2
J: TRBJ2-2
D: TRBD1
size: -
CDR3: CASSPYGQGLMAGELFF
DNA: TGTGCCAGCAGTCCGTACGGACAGGGATTAATGGCCGGGGAGCTGTTTTTT

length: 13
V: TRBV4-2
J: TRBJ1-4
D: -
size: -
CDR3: CASSQGTLEKLFF
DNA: TGTGCCAGCAGCCAAGGAACCTTAGAAAAACTGTTTTTT

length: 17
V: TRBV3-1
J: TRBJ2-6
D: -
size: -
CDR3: CASSQDTDGSGANVLTF
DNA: TGTGCCAGCAGCCAAGACACGGACGGATCTGGGGCCAACGTCCTGACTTTC

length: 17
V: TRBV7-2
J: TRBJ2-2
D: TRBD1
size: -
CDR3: CASSPRSTQGAGGELFF
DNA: TGTGCCAGCAGCCCCCGGTCGACACAGGGGGCAGGCGGGGAGCTGTTTTTT

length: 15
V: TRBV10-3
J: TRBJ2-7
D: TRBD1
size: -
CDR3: CAISERDRAADEQYF
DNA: TGTGCCATCAGTGAGAGAGACAGGGCGGCCGACGAGCAGTACTTC

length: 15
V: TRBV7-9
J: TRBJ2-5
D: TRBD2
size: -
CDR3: CASSADGTREETQYF
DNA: TGTGCCAGCAGCGCAGACGGGACTAGGGAGGAGACCCAGTACTTC

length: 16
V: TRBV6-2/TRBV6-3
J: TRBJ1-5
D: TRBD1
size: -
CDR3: CASSHRDRASNQPQHF
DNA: TGTGCCAGCAGTCACCGGGACAGGGCTAGCAATCAGCCCCAGCATTTT